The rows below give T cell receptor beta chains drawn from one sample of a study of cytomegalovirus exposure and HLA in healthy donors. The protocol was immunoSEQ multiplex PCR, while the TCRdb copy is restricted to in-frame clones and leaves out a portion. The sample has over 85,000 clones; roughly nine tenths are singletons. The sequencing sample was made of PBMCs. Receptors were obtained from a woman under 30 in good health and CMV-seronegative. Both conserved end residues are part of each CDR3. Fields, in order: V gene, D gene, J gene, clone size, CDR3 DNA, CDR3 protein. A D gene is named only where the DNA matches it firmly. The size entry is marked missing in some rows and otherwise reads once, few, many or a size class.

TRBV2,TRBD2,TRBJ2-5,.,TGTGCCAGCAGGGCGCGGACTAGCGGTAGCCAAGAGACCCAGTACTTC,CASRARTSGSQETQYF
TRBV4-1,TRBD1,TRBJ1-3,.,TGCGCCAGCAGCCCGACAGGGCTTAACACCATATATTTT,CASSPTGLNTIYF
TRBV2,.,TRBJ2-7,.,TGTGCCAGCAGAAGGCAGGGGTCCTACGAGCAGTACTTC,CASRRQGSYEQYF
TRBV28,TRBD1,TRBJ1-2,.,TGTGCCAGCAGTTTTAACAGGGGGCGTTACTATGGCTACACCTTC,CASSFNRGRYYGYTF
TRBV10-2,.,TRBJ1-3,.,TGCGCCAGCCAAGAGGGAACCGTCTCTGGAAACACCATATATTTT,CASQEGTVSGNTIYF
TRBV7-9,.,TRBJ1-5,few,TGTGCCAGCAGCGAGGGAGGACAGCCCCAGCATTTT,CASSEGGQPQHF
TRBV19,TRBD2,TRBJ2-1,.,TGTGCCAGTAGTATACTCGTTAGCGGGAGAACTTACAATGAGCAGTTCTTC,CASSILVSGRTYNEQFF
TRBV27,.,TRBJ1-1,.,TGTGCCAGCAGTTTCGGCCAGGTCCACACTGAAGCTTTCTTT,CASSFGQVHTEAFF
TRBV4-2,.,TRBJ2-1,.,TGTGCCAGCAGCCAAGACGGAGCACGCGACAATGAGCAGTTCTTC,CASSQDGARDNEQFF
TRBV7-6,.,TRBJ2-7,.,TGTGCCAGCTCCCCGGGGGGCCCAGCCGAGCAGTACTTC,CASSPGGPAEQYF
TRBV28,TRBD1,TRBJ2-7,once,TGTGCCAGCAGTCTCGGACAGGACGCGGCCTACGAGCAGTACTTC,CASSLGQDAAYEQYF
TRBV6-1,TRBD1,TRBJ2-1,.,TGTGCCAGCAGGAAGGACAGGGGTCGTTACAATGAGCAGTTCTTC,CASRKDRGRYNEQFF
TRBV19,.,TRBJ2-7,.,TGTGCCAGTAGCCCCGGACAGCTGCAGTACTTC,CASSPGQLQYF
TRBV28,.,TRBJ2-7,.,TGTGCCAGCAGCCCCAGGGCCCCCGAGCAGTACTTC,CASSPRAPEQYF
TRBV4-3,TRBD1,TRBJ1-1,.,TGCGCCAGCAGCCAACAAGGGGGCGCCGCTGAAGCTTTCTTT,CASSQQGGAAEAFF
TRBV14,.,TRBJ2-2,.,TGTGCCACGGGGTTTACGAACACCGGGGAGCTGTTTTTT,CATGFTNTGELFF
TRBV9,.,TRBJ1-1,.,TGTGCCAGCAGCGTAGAACAGGGTTTTACTGAAGCTTTCTTT,CASSVEQGFTEAFF
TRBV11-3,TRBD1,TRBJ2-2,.,TGTGCCAGCAGCTTAGATTGGGGGACAGCGAACACCGGGGAGCTGTTTTTT,CASSLDWGTANTGELFF
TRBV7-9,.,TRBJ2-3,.,TGTGCCAGCAGCCCTGCAGATACGCAGTATTTT,CASSPADTQYF
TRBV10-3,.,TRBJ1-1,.,TGTGCCATCAGTGAGGCAGGGGAAAACACTGAAGCTTTCTTT,CAISEAGENTEAFF
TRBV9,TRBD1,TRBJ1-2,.,TGTGCCAGCAGCACGGGACAGGGCAACTATGGCTACACCTTC,CASSTGQGNYGYTF
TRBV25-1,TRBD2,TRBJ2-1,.,TGTGCCAGCAGTGTATGGACTAGCGCCAACAATGAGCAGTTCTTC,CASSVWTSANNEQFF
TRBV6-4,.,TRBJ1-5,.,TGTGCCAGCACGCAGGGCCATGGGGATCAGCCCCAGCATTTT,CASTQGHGDQPQHF
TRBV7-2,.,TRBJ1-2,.,TGTGCCAGCAGCTTAGGGGGCAGGGTTAACTATGGCTACACCTTC,CASSLGGRVNYGYTF
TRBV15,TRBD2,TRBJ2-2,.,TGTGCCACCAGCAGAGGACTAGCGGGAGGGCAGGTCGGGGAGCTGTTTTTT,CATSRGLAGGQVGELFF
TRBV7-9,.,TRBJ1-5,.,TGTGCCAGCAGCTCGTTTGGAAAGGGAGGCAATCAGCCCCAGCATTTT,CASSSFGKGGNQPQHF
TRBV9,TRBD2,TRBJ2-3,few,TGTGCCAGCAGCGTAGTTCCTCTAGCGGGGTACACAGATACGCAGTATTTT,CASSVVPLAGYTDTQYF
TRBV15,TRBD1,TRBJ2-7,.,TGTGCCACCAGCAGAGGACCGGGACAGGGTTACGAGCAGTACTTC,CATSRGPGQGYEQYF
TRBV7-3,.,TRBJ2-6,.,TGTGCCAGCAGCTTAACCGGTGGTTCTGGGGCCAACGTCCTGACTTTC,CASSLTGGSGANVLTF
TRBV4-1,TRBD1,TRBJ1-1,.,TGCGCCAGCAGCCAAGTAGAGGGGGCGGGAACTGAAGCTTTCTTT,CASSQVEGAGTEAFF
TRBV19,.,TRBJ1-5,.,TGTGCCAGTGACGGAGGGCAGTTCAATCAGCCCCAGCATTTT,CASDGGQFNQPQHF
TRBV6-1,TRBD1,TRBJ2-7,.,TGTGCCAGCAGGCCGGGACAGGAGATCTACGAGCAGTACTTC,CASRPGQEIYEQYF
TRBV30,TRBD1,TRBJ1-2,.,TGTGCCTGGAGTGTTGGACAGGGGCACACCTTC,CAWSVGQGHTF
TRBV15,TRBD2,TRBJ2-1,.,TGTGCCACCAGCAGAGATCAAGGTAAAGGGGATTGGCGGGAGAGCTACAATGAGCAGTTCTTC,CATSRDQGKGDWRESYNEQFF
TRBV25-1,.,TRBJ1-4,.,TGTGCCAGACAGGGCCTCTCGAATGAAAAACTGTTTTTT,CARQGLSNEKLFF
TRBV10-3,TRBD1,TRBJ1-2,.,TGTGCCGCCACCGGGACAGGGGAATATGGCTACACCTTC,CAATGTGEYGYTF
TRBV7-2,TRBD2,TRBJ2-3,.,TGTGCCAGCAGCATATCGGGACTAGCGGGAGGGAGGACAGATACGCAGTATTTT,CASSISGLAGGRTDTQYF
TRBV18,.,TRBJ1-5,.,TGTGCCAGCTCACCACCCGGGCAGCCCCAGCATTTT,CASSPPGQPQHF
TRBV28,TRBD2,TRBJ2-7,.,TGTGCCAGCAGAATGAGGTCTGGCGGGAGGATGGCCTACGAGCAGTACTTC,CASRMRSGGRMAYEQYF
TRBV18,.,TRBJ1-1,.,TGTGCCAGCTCACCACGAAACAACATGAACACTGAAGCTTTCTTT,CASSPRNNMNTEAFF
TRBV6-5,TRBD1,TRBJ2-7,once,TGTGCCAGCAGTCTCCGACAGGGAATCTACGAGCAGTACTTC,CASSLRQGIYEQYF
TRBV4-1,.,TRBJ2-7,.,TGCGCCAGCAGCCAAGCTAGCTCCTACGAGCAGTACTTC,CASSQASSYEQYF
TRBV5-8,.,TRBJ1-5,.,TGTGCCAGCAGCTTGGGGGGGCGCAGCAATCAGCCCCAGCATTTT,CASSLGGRSNQPQHF
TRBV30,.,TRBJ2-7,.,TGTGCCTGGAGTCTTGGACAGAGAGTTTACGAGCAGTACTTC,CAWSLGQRVYEQYF
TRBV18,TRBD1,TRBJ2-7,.,TGTGCCAGCTCACCCAGCCGGGACAGGGACTACGAGCAGTACTTC,CASSPSRDRDYEQYF
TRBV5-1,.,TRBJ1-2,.,TGCGCCAGCAGCTTGGGGACGGGAAATGGCTACACCTTC,CASSLGTGNGYTF
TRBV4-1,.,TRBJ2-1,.,TGCGCCAGCAGCCAAGATACAGGGTCTTTTTCCGAGGAGCAGTTCTTC,CASSQDTGSFSEEQFF
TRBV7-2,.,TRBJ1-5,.,TGTGCCAGCAGCTTAATGTCAGAACGTAATCAGCCCCAGCATTTT,CASSLMSERNQPQHF